Listed here are 17 T cell receptor beta chains from one sample, sequenced in a study of OX40 agonist ivuxolimab in advanced cancers. Only in-frame clones appear in the TCRdb table, and some are missing; sequencing was by immunoSEQ multiplex PCR. The table lists 60,000 or so clones, around 80% of them singletons. Source: CD4+ or CD8+ T cells sorted from blood, taken in a trial of the OX40 agonist ivuxolimab. Receptors originate from an adult with an advanced solid tumor such as melanoma, head and neck, liver or kidney cancer.

The rearrangement joins TRBV2 to TRBJ2-7; D gene ambiguous. CDR3 length equals 17 residues. With 3 bases removed from V and 1 base from J, the gap between germline ends came to 19 bases. Looked up from germline, CDR1 is SNHLY and CDR2 is FYNNEI. The CDR3 here is CASSDIVRETSSYEQYF. Written as DNA, the CDR3 is TGTGCCAGCAGTGATATAGTTCGTGAGACTTCTTCCTACGAGCAGTACTTC.

The V gene is TRBV19, the J gene TRBJ1-2; D gene ambiguous. The CDR3 has 14 residues. The V and J ends lost 5 bases and 7 bases respectively, with 17 bases between them. The germline gives CDR1 LNHDA, CDR2 SQIVND (reference sequence). The CDR3 DNA follows: TGTGCCAGTAGTTCCTCCGTTGGGGTTGCTGGCTACACCTTC. Amino acid sequence: CASSSSVGVAGYTF.

The DNA of the CDR3 is TGCGCCAGCAGTGACAGGATGGATTCACCCCTCCACTTT. Translating it yields CASSDRMDSPLHF. V gene TRBV10-1 combines with J gene TRBJ1-6; D gene unclear. V lost 3 bases and J 8 bases, leaving 8 bases between the germline ends. This CDR3 region has 13 residues. Germline CDR1 and CDR2: WNHNN and SYGVQD (reference sequence).

The chain has TRBV9 and TRBJ1-2; possible D gene TRBD1, 5 bases. This CDR3 region has 15 residues. The V end lost 1 base, the J end lost 7 bases, and 17 bases lay between the germline ends. Germline assignment: CDR1 SGDLS and CDR2 YYNGEE. CDR3 in DNA: TGTGCCAGCAGCGTATCCGGGACGGACGTTATTGGCTACACCTTC. This codes for CASSVSGTDVIGYTF.

This clone was detected only once. The chain joins TRBV6-5 to TRBJ2-5; TRBD1 matches 9 bases. This CDR3 spans 15 amino acids. The ends lost 0 bases at V and 4 bases at J; junction bases unmatched: 3. CDR1 and CDR2 from the germline V gene are MNHEY and SVGAGI. As DNA, the CDR3 is TGTGCCAGCAGTTACTCGATGACAGGGGGAGAGACCCAGTACTTC. As protein: CASSYSMTGGETQYF.

The V call is TRBV10-3, the J call TRBJ2-1, with D perhaps matching TRBD1 or TRBD2 (5 bases each). Trimming stripped 6 bases from V and 0 bases from J, with 12 bases between. Germline V gives CDR1 ENHRY, CDR2 SYGVKD. This CDR3 contains 15 residues. The CDR3 coding sequence is TGTGCCATCAGCTGGCCTGGGGGCTCCTACAATGAGCAGTTCTTC. Residues: CAISWPGGSYNEQFF.

The chain joins TRBV11-2 to TRBJ1-1, with unresolved D. The V end lost 5 bases, the J end lost 4 bases, and 11 bases lay between the germline ends. The germline CDR1 and CDR2 sequences are SGHAT and FQNNGV. The CDR3 contains 13 residues. In DNA form, the CDR3 reads TGTGCCAGCAGCCTCCGGTTGGGCACTGAAGCTTTCTTT. Translated: CASSLRLGTEAFF.

V and J are TRBV6-1 and TRBJ1-2; possible D gene TRBD1, 5 bases. There are 13 residues in the CDR3. In germline, CDR1 is MNHNS, CDR2 SASEGT. The V end was cut by 4 bases, the J end by 3 bases, with 9 bases between. Written as DNA, the CDR3 is TGTGCCAGCAGTGCGACAGCTGACTATGGCTACACCTTC. This codes for CASSATADYGYTF.

This clone has just one count. The chain carries TRBV5-1 and TRBJ1-2, with 7 nucleotides matching TRBD1. Germline lookup yields CDR1 SGHRS and CDR2 YFSETQ. J lost 6 bases, V lost 4 bases, and 12 bases had no gene match. This CDR3 has 15 residues. CDR3 nucleotide sequence: TGCGCCAGCAGCGTCGGGACAGCCGTGGCCCATGGCTACACCTTC. This sequence encodes CASSVGTAVAHGYTF.

The CDR3 DNA is TGTGCCAGCAGCTTAATGAGGGGGAGGAACACTGAAGCTTTCTTT. This translates into CASSLMRGRNTEAFF. The chain has TRBV7-9 and TRBJ1-1, with a tentative D call TRBD1 (6 bases). This CDR3 comprises 15 residues. Germline CDR1 is SEHNR and CDR2 is FQNEAQ (reference sequence). V was pared by 2 bases and J by 1 base, with 11 bases between.

This chain uses TRBV19 with TRBJ1-1; D is unclear. V was trimmed by 5 bases and J by 1 base, leaving 11 bases between them. This CDR3 comprises 14 residues. Germline V gene sequence: CDR1 LNHDA, CDR2 SQIVND (reference sequence). CDR3 sequence: CASSYLGQNTEAFF. CDR3 coding DNA: TGTGCCAGTAGTTACCTTGGGCAGAACACTGAAGCTTTCTTT.

The V and J genes are TRBV7-9 and TRBJ1-1, with unresolved D. There are 16 residues in the CDR3. V dropped 6 bases and J dropped 1 base, with 18 bases sitting between them. CDR1 SEHNR and CDR2 FQNEAQ come from the germline V gene (reference sequence). The CDR3, as DNA: TGTGCCAGCAGACCGGTATTCGGGGAGGGGAACACTGAAGCTTTCTTT. As protein: CASRPVFGEGNTEAFF.

The chain uses TRBV10-3 and TRBJ2-5, with unresolved D. The ends were cut back, 4 bases at V and 1 base at J, with 7 bases in the middle. Germline assignment: CDR1 ENHRY and CDR2 SYGVKD. The CDR3 is 13 amino acids. The DNA for the CDR3 is TGTGCCATCAGTGTGCAAAGCCAAGAGACCCAGTACTTC. Translating it yields CAISVQSQETQYF.

This clone has a single count. The chain employs TRBV25-1 and TRBJ1-2; 8 bases map to TRBD1. V dropped 2 bases and J dropped 8; count of bases not matched to a gene: 1. The CDR3 is made up of 12 amino acids. Germline V gene lookup returns CDR1 MGHDK and CDR2 SYGVNS. CDR3 in amino acids: CASSEHRGGYTF. In nucleotides, the CDR3 is TGTGCCAGCAGTGAACACAGGGGGGGCTACACCTTC.

This sequence joins TRBV27 and TRBJ1-1; 8 bases map to TRBD1. With V trimmed by 1 base and J by 3 bases, 4 bases remained unmatched. Germline V gene sequence: CDR1 MNHEY, CDR2 SMNVEV (reference sequence). The CDR3 is 15 residues long. The CDR3 bases are TGTGCCAGCAGTTTATTCAGGGGGCTGGACACTGAAGCTTTCTTT. Protein sequence: CASSLFRGLDTEAFF.

This rearrangement joins TRBV19 to TRBJ1-2, with D hard to call. The germline CDR1 and CDR2 sequences are LNHDA and SQIVND (reference sequence). This CDR3 is 14 amino acids long. The V gene lost 7 bases and the J gene lost 10 bases, with 22 bases spanning the gap. The CDR3 nucleotides are TGTGCCAGTACCAACAGCGGCTTTGAGATTAACTACACCTTC. Its protein is CASTNSGFEINYTF.

The J gene is TRBJ2-6, the V gene TRBV5-1, with 10 bases fitting TRBD1. V was pared by 6 bases and J by 2 bases, with 11 bases of the junction left unmatched. Germline V CDR1 and CDR2: SGHRS, YFSETQ. The CDR3 extends over 18 amino acids. The CDR3 sequence: CASTQGRQGAPGANVLTF. The CDR3 nucleotides read TGCGCCAGCACACAGGGGAGACAGGGGGCGCCTGGGGCCAACGTCCTGACTTTC. Combining the CDR3 with reference TRBV5-1 and TRBJ2-6 gives the whole variable domain KAGVTQTPRYLIKTRGQQVTLSCSPISGHRSVSWYQQTPGQGLQFLFEYFSETQRNKGNFPGRFSGRQFSNSRSEMNVSTLELGDSALYLCASTQGRQGAPGANVLTFGAGSRLTVL.